This TCR beta chain was sequenced in a study of beta chain features in type 1 diabetes. Since all of the isolated RNA was reverse transcribed, expressed TCRB transcripts were what got sequenced. Here immunoSEQ multiplex PCR was the method, and the copy in TCRdb shows in-frame clones only, minus some. The sample yields more than 300,000 clones, 9.3% seen once. Worth noting for this clone: The antigen is undetermined.

Study results and limitations: Healthy donors had naive, central memory and Treg TCRB repertoires that appeared less similar than those seen among patients. TCRB CDR3 length was moderately but significantly reduced in all four CD4+ subsets of Type 1 diabetes patients.

The sequence came from a man younger than 40 with type 1 diabetes. Sequenced input: central memory CD4+ T cells from blood.

CDR3 in amino acids: CASRDGTGKGYTF. CDR3 DNA sequence: TGTGCCAGCAGGGACGGGACAGGGAAAGGCTACACCTTC. The rearrangement links TRBV5-6 to TRBJ1-2, with TRBD1 matching over 9 bases. The CDR3 loop spans 13 amino acids. Germline loops: CDR1 SGHDT, CDR2 YYEEEE. Losses at the gene ends were 5 bases for V and 8 bases for J; bases not matched to a gene: 7.